The clone carrying this T cell receptor (beta chain) was picked up a small number of times. This CDR3 spans 11 amino acids. V gave up 3 bases and J gave up 5 bases, with 7 bases separating them. Germline V gene sequence: CDR1 SQVTM, CDR2 ANQGSEA. This record belongs to a study of CD8 T cells in ankylosing spondylitis. MiXCR was run by TCRdb on the 5' RACE reads, yielding one entry per CDR3 protein. This table has 200,000 to 250,000 distinct CDR3 sequences, about 11% appearing once. V gene TRBV29-1 combines with J gene TRBJ1-1; possibly TRBD1 for D (5 bases). Sequences were obtained from blood, either unsorted or a sorted T cell fraction (not recorded which). The clonotype comes from a male donor with ankylosing spondylitis or in good health (not recorded which). The CDR3 bases are TGCAGCGTTGACCGGGGGACTGAAGCTTTCTTT. Its protein product is CSVDRGTEAFF.